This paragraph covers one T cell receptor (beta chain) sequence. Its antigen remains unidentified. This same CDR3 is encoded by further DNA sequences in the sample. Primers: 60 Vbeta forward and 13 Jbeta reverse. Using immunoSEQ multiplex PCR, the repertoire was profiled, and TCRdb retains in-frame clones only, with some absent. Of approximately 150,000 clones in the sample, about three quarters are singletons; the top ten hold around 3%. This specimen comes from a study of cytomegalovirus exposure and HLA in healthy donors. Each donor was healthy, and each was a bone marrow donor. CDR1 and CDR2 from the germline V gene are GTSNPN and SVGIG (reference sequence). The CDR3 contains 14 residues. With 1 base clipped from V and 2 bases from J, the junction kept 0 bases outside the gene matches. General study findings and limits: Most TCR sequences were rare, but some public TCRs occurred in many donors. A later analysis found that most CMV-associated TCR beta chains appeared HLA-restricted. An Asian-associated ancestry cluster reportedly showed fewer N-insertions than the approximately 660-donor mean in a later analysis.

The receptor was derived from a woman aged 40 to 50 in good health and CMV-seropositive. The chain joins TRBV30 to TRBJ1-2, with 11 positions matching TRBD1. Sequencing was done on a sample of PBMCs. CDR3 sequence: CAWSGDRGNYGYTF. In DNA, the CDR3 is TGTGCCTGGAGTGGGGACAGGGGGAACTATGGCTACACCTTC.